The present T cell receptor beta chain was sequenced within a study of response to subunit inactivated influenza vaccine. Findings of the study overall: New T cells are recruited in small numbers by each seasonal influenza vaccination, according to the authors' suggestion.

The CDR3 sequence is 13 residues long. The germline V gene encodes CDR1 SGHTA and CDR2 FQGNSA. V lost 0 bases and J lost 9; bases outside the gene matches: 2. A single record per CDR3 protein comes from TCRdb applying MiXCR to the RT-PCR reads. Counted here are hundreds of thousands of distinct CDR3 sequences, about 15% occurring once; the ten biggest clones make up 6% to 7%. This clonotype was counted a few times. Its antigen is unidentified. This TCR was sampled from a man aged 50-60 years who received an inactivated influenza vaccine. The sample in question was PBMCs from blood, obtained 14 to 15 days before vaccination. The chain is built from TRBV7-2 and TRBJ2-1; TRBD2 agrees at 7 bases. CDR3 nucleotide sequence: TGTGCCAGCAGCTTAGCGGGCGGGAGTGAGCAGTTCTTC. This gives the protein CASSLAGGSEQFF. The entire variable domain, with the rest obtained from reference TRBV7-2 and TRBJ2-1, is as follows: GAGVSQSPSNKVTEKGKDVELRCDPISGHTALYWYRQSLGQGLEFLIYFQGNSAPDKSGLPSDRFSAERTGGSVSTLTIQRTQQEDSAVYLCASSLAGGSEQFFGPGTRLTVL.